The rows below give T cell receptor beta chains drawn from one sample of a study of blood T cells in healthy people across ages. TCRdb itself ran the 5' RACE reads through MiXCR, one entry per CDR3 protein. The sample holds just under 550,000 distinct CDR3 sequences, 24% seen once. These same records also appear under a second study, on T cells of mothers and their children.

Sequenced: blood. These receptors were collected from a boy aged 5-17 years in good health. Each CDR3 is given with its conserved first and last residue. The order of the fields is V gene, J gene, CDR3 protein.

TRBV7-2,TRBJ2-5,CASSHYRGTGTPETQYF
TRBV7-9,TRBJ2-5,CASSSAPRDVYQETQYF
TRBV3-1,TRBJ2-7,CASSREGQLGSYEQYF
TRBV4-3,TRBJ2-7,CASSQDRDSGYEQYF
TRBV20-1,TRBJ1-2,CSCGQGADGYTF
TRBV25-1,TRBJ1-6,CASSVLGQGNSPLHF
TRBV28,TRBJ2-7,CASSSTGADYEQYF
TRBV28,TRBJ1-5,CASRPGAGISNQPQHF
TRBV7-6,TRBJ2-7,CASSLKGPRNRDSDSYEQYF
TRBV4-3,TRBJ2-5,CASSQGGTNWETQYF
TRBV4-2,TRBJ2-5,CASSQVIAGEQETQYF
TRBV20-1,TRBJ2-6,CSARDVRSPVYSGANVLTF
TRBV7-6,TRBJ1-5,CASSTTGPNQPQHF
TRBV7-9,TRBJ2-7,CASSQRTGMNEQYF
TRBV7-2,-,CASSLQARRIGGEQFF
TRBV6-6,TRBJ1-4,CASSYDQGNEKLFF
TRBV28,TRBJ2-5,CASSSILAGPKQETQYF
TRBV12-3/TRBV12-4,TRBJ2-5,CASSFGSNGWNF
TRBV15,TRBJ2-3,CATSRGTSGSDTQYF
TRBV12-3/TRBV12-4,TRBJ2-1,CAILKRGGRNEQFF
TRBV9,TRBJ1-2,CASSVEGGHGYTF
TRBV20-1,TRBJ1-2,CSALTGTDGYTF
TRBV28,TRBJ1-4,CASSFLLNEKLFF
TRBV6-5,TRBJ1-1,CASSLPGPYTEAFF
TRBV29-1,TRBJ2-4,CSVEKGHKNIQYF
TRBV5-1,TRBJ2-6,CASSPKQGGSSGANVLTF
TRBV28,-,CASSLCLDTNSYEQYF
TRBV20-1,TRBJ2-1,CSAPGLAGGRKNNEQFF
TRBV15,TRBJ2-1,CATTRKGTHEQFF
TRBV12-3/TRBV12-4,TRBJ2-7,CASSPDGTSGEQYF
TRBV7-9,TRBJ2-3,CASSPRTDGHGFHTQYF
TRBV20-1,TRBJ2-7,CSANGGTGSYEQYF
TRBV5-1,TRBJ2-6,CASSFGDSSGANVLTF
TRBV7-3,TRBJ2-1,CASSLTSAGEQFF
TRBV11-2,TRBJ2-1,CASSLVGSSYNEQFF
TRBV27,TRBJ2-3,CASRQPGQGPNTQYF
TRBV5-6,TRBJ2-2,CASSEPGELFF
TRBV29-1,TRBJ2-7,CSALGTGDRYEQYF
TRBV7-2,TRBJ2-2,CAGSLHGTSITGELFF
TRBV11-2,TRBJ2-6,CASSSGTGTGANVLTF
TRBV6-1,TRBJ1-3,CASSEAPEGGGNTIYF
TRBV28,TRBJ1-1,CASSLIDRLNTEAFF
TRBV12-3/TRBV12-4,TRBJ2-7,CASRVPGGREQYF
TRBV12-3/TRBV12-4,TRBJ1-6,CASSYGENSPLHF
TRBV6-5,TRBJ1-1,CASSRTDSGNEAFF
TRBV12-3/TRBV12-4,TRBJ1-2,CASSLVVGLLYGYTF
TRBV20-1,TRBJ1-1,CSARRTSTEAFF
TRBV7-2,TRBJ2-5,CASSLDRGVTKTQYF
TRBV20-1,TRBJ2-1,CSARDLSGKAYNEQFF
TRBV24-1,TRBJ2-3,CATSDVGTTRTDTQYF
TRBV4-3,TRBJ1-1,CASSQGDREADEAFF
TRBV7-3,TRBJ1-1,CASSASGGNTEAFF
TRBV4-1,TRBJ2-3,CASSQPYRGRATDTQYF
TRBV5-1,-,CASSRRTPYEQYF
TRBV6-2/TRBV6-3,TRBJ2-5,CASSFSSDKQYF